Listed below are T cell receptor beta chains from one sample, sequenced in a study of Graves' ophthalmopathy and Graves' hyperthyroidism. TCRdb recomputed calls from the multiplex PCR reads with MiXCR, one row per CDR3 protein. The profile shows approximately 1.2 million distinct CDR3 sequences, 36% of them singletons. The sample was peripheral blood or thyroid tissue (not recorded which). Source of these receptors: an adult man with Graves' hyperthyroidism. Each CDR3 is given with its conserved first and last residue. Fields, in order: D gene, J gene, V gene, clone size, CDR3 DNA, CDR3 protein. D genes are given only for firm matches. Size values are once, few and many counts, or a class for expanded clones, and some rows have none.

>-|TRBJ1-1|TRBV29-1|many
TGCAGCGCCGGGGGCAGCACTGAAGCTTTCTTT
CSAGGSTEAFF
>-|TRBJ1-6|TRBV25-1|-
TGTGCCAGCAGTGACAGCGCAGGGAATAATTCACCCCTCCACTTT
CASSDSAGNNSPLHF
>TRBD1|TRBJ1-5|TRBV6-5|-
TGTGCCAGCAGACTGGGACAGGGTAGCAATCAGCCCCAGCATTTT
CASRLGQGSNQPQHF
>TRBD2|TRBJ2-7|TRBV9|few
TGTGCCAGCAGCGGGGGGGCAGGCGGGAGGTACGAGCAGTACTTC
CASSGGAGGRYEQYF
>-|TRBJ2-7|TRBV29-1|once
TGCAGCGTTGTTCGAGTCGGCGAGCGGTACTTC
CSVVRVGERYF
>-|TRBJ2-3|TRBV2|-
TGTGCCAGCGGAACTTTGGGCACAGATACGCAGTATTTT
CASGTLGTDTQYF
>-|TRBJ1-2|TRBV29-1|many
TGCAGCGTTGAAAGGTCAGGGTCAGTCTCTAACTATGGCTACACCTTC
CSVERSGSVSNYGYTF
>TRBD1|TRBJ1-5|TRBV11-2|many
TGTGCCAGCAGCCCCGGGACAGGTCATAATCAGCCCCAGCATTTT
CASSPGTGHNQPQHF
>TRBD2|TRBJ2-5|TRBV7-9|-
TGTGCCAGCAGCGCCAGGGTAGCGGGAGGAGAGACCCAGTACTTC
CASSARVAGGETQYF
>-|TRBJ1-6|TRBV25-1|-
TGTGCCAGCAGTGAATACTTGGCAGGGTACAATTCACCCCTCCACTTT
CASSEYLAGYNSPLHF
>TRBD1|TRBJ1-2|TRBV20-1|-
TGCAGTGCTAAAGGGACAGGGGATGGCTACACCTTC
CSAKGTGDGYTF
>TRBD1|TRBJ2-7|TRBV20-1|many
TGCAGTGCTGGGGACAGGGGCTACGAGCAGTACTTC
CSAGDRGYEQYF
>TRBD1|TRBJ2-7|TRBV20-1|many
TGCAGTGCTTACGACAGGGGATCTGGCGAGCAGTACTTC
CSAYDRGSGEQYF
>-|TRBJ2-2|TRBV7-2|-
TGTGCCAGCATCCTTAGGGTGCTAGCCGAGAAAACCGGGGAGCTGTTTTTT
CASILRVLAEKTGELFF
>-|TRBJ2-1|TRBV7-9|-
TGTGCCAGCAGCGCCAGAGACCACAATGAGCAGTTCTTC
CASSARDHNEQFF
>-|TRBJ1-1|TRBV20-1|-
TGCAGTGCTAGAGATGACAGGCTGTATCACGTTGAGAACACTGAAGCTTTCTTT
CSARDDRLYHVENTEAFF
>TRBD1|TRBJ2-7|TRBV7-9|-
TGTGCCTGGAGCGTCGAGGACAGGGTGCTCGAGCAGTACTTC
CAWSVEDRVLEQYF
>-|TRBJ2-2|TRBV5-1|few
TGTGCCAGCGACGCCGGGGACGGGGAGCTGTTTTTT
CASDAGDGELFF
>-|TRBJ1-6|TRBV5-4|-
TGTGCCAGCAGCCAGGGGACGGAAGTCCTCCACTTT
CASSQGTEVLHF
>TRBD1|TRBJ2-3|TRBV25-1|few
TGTGCCAGCACCAAACAGGGGGTCACAGATACGCAGTATTTT
CASTKQGVTDTQYF
>-|TRBJ1-5|TRBV2|-
TGTGCCAGCACTTTGGAGCAAACTTATAGCAATCGGCCCCAGCACTTT
CASTLEQTYSNRPQHF
>-|TRBJ1-4|TRBV6-6|-
TGTGCCAGCAGTTCTGAGTATAATGAAAAACTGTTTTTT
CASSSEYNEKLFF
>TRBD1|TRBJ1-6|TRBV12-3/TRBV12-4|-
TGTGCCACCGCGATCCGGGACAGGTATAATTCACCCCTCCACTTT
CATAIRDRYNSPLHF